One sample yielded the 10 T cell receptor beta chains listed below, sequenced in a study of blood T cell repertoires in COVID-19. Only in-frame clones appear in the TCRdb table, and some are missing; sequencing was by immunoSEQ multiplex PCR. This table holds a few hundred thousand clones, 87% found once. The sample taken for sequencing was peripheral blood. Every receptor here comes from a man aged 18 to 30 with active or convalescent COVID-19.

On this clone: Other nucleotide sequences in the sample specify the same CDR3. The chain uses TRBV27 and TRBJ1-3; D is possibly TRBD1 (5 bases). V lost 5 bases and J 4 bases, leaving 12 bases between the germline ends. Germline V CDR1 and CDR2: MNHEY, SMNVEV (reference sequence). The CDR3 contains 14 residues. CDR3 sequence reads: CASSLRGSGNTIYF. Written as DNA, the CDR3 is TGTGCCAGCAGTCTAAGGGGTTCAGGAAACACCATATATTTT.

This chain joins TRBV30 and TRBJ1-4; 7 bases are shared with TRBD1. The trim removed 3 bases at V and 0 bases at J, leaving 7 bases unmatched. The CDR3 spans 16 residues. Germline loops: CDR1 GTSNPN, CDR2 SVGIG (reference sequence). The CDR3 bases are TGTGCCTGGAGCAGGGGGGCCGGCGCAACTAATGAAAAACTGTTTTTT. Its protein is CAWSRGAGATNEKLFF.

This clone was detected a few times. This chain uses TRBV11-1 with TRBJ1-1, with a possible D match to TRBD1 (5 bases). Germline V CDR1 and CDR2: SGHAT, FQDESV (reference sequence). CDR3 size: 13 residues. V was cut by 5 bases and J by 7 bases, with 14 bases left in between. CDR3 amino acids: CASSPGAGGEAFF. The CDR3 bases are TGTGCCAGCAGCCCTGGGGCGGGAGGTGAAGCTTTCTTT.

The V call is TRBV18, the J call TRBJ1-5, with TRBD1 matching over 8 bases. The CDR3 length is 15 residues. Trimming removed 3 bases from V and 5 bases from J; junction bases left unmatched: 6. Germline CDR1 and CDR2: KGHSH and LQKENI. The CDR3 DNA sequence: TGTGCCAGCTCACCGGGACAGGCGACACATCAGCCCCAGCATTTT. Its translation: CASSPGQATHQPQHF.

This rearrangement joins TRBV28 to TRBJ1-1; 8 bases align to TRBD1. Losses at the gene ends were 4 bases for V and 4 bases for J; bases not matched to a gene: 11. From germline, CDR1 is MDHEN and CDR2 SYDVKM. This CDR3 is built from 16 residues. Here the CDR3 DNA reads TGTGCCAGCAGTTCCTTTCAGGGGGCTCAGAGCACTGAAGCTTTCTTT. Translated, it gives CASSSFQGAQSTEAFF.

This chain links TRBV6-2 or TRBV6-3 with TRBJ1-1; D is uncertain. V shed 0 bases and J shed 0 bases, with 5 bases lying between them. CDR1 is MNHEY and CDR2 is SVGEGT in the germline V gene. The CDR3 consists of 14 residues. For the CDR3, the DNA is TGTGCCAGCAGTTACTCGGCAGTGAACACTGAAGCTTTCTTT. This gives the protein CASSYSAVNTEAFF.

The chain has TRBV5-1 and TRBJ1-1; weak D call: TRBD1 (5 bases). Germline lookup yields CDR1 SGHRS and CDR2 YFSETQ. CDR3 size: 14 residues. The ends were cut back, 4 bases at V and 6 bases at J, with 16 bases in the middle. The CDR3 is CASSPVQGSAEAFF. CDR3 nucleotides: TGCGCCAGCAGCCCGGTGCAGGGTAGTGCTGAAGCTTTCTTT.

The count of this clone is one. The chain links TRBV30 to TRBJ1-1, with a tentative D call TRBD1 (6 bases). The CDR3 runs 15 residues. V lost 7 bases to trimming and J lost 9 bases, with 27 bases between them. In germline, CDR1 is GTSNPN, CDR2 SVGIG (reference sequence). The CDR3 coding sequence is TGTGCCTCCTCCGGGGACACAGGAATCACCGACCAAGCTTTCTTT. This encodes CASSGDTGITDQAFF.

The chain employs TRBV27 and TRBJ1-6; TRBD1 is a possible D gene (5 bases). CDR1 MNHEY and CDR2 SMNVEV come from the germline V gene (reference sequence). V was cut by 5 bases and J by 0 bases, with 17 bases left in between. This CDR3 has 18 residues. The CDR3 DNA reads TGTGCCAGCAGTACCTACGCTGACAGTTCCTCCTATAATTCACCCCTCCACTTT. Translation gives CASSTYADSSSYNSPLHF.

The chain uses TRBV7-8 and TRBJ2-1, with 8 bases identical to TRBD1. Looked up from germline, CDR1 is SGHVS and CDR2 is FQNEAQ. Trimming removed 5 bases from V and 7 bases from J; junction bases left unmatched: 13. This CDR3 has 16 residues. The CDR3 coding sequence is TGTGCCAGCAGCCCCCCGGGACAGGTGTTGGGGAATGAGCAGTTCTTC. Translation: CASSPPGQVLGNEQFF.